The 24 T cell receptor beta chains listed next were all sequenced from one sample in a study of technical replicates of blood from a handful of donors. Profiled with immunoSEQ multiplex PCR; TCRdb holds only in-frame clones, not every one. The sample lists about 100,000 clones, roughly 96% occurring once. The material sequenced was T cells isolated from PBMCs. The receptors derive from a human donor in good health.

This clone was seen a handful of times. The genes are TRBV19 and TRBJ1-4; 7 bases are a match to TRBD1. J was trimmed by 7 bases and V by 6 bases; bases with no gene match: 11. This CDR3 spans 15 amino acids. CDR1 LNHDA and CDR2 SQIVND come from the germline V gene (reference sequence). The CDR3 sequence is CASRGSQGRGEKLFF. Written as DNA, the CDR3 is TGTGCCAGTAGAGGATCACAGGGGAGAGGTGAAAAACTGTTTTTT.

The CDR3 loop is CASSQDLAGLLNQPQHF. The CDR3 coding sequence is TGCGCCAGCAGCCAAGATCTCGCGGGCCTTCTTAATCAGCCCCAGCATTTT. The genes are TRBV4-1 and TRBJ1-5; D gene uncertain. Trimming cost V 0 bases and J 4 bases, with 16 bases left between them. The germline gives CDR1 MGHRA, CDR2 YSYEKL. The CDR3 is made up of 17 amino acids.

The chain combines TRBV4-2 with TRBJ2-5; 8 nucleotides align to TRBD1. Unmatched junction bases numbered 11, after V lost 1 base and J lost 7 bases. The CDR3 totals 16 residues. Germline V lookup: CDR1 LGHNA, CDR2 YNFKEQ. CDR3 bases: TGTGCCAGCAGCCAAGTCGGAGCAGGGGGCAGCGTGACCCAGTACTTC. Translated, it gives CASSQVGAGGSVTQYF.

This clone was observed a single time. The chain employs TRBV2 and TRBJ2-5, with no clear D. The length of the CDR3 is 13 residues. Germline V gene data show CDR1 as SNHLY and CDR2 as FYNNEI. Trimming removed 7 bases at V and 2 bases at J, with 11 bases between. CDR3 loop: CASTRTEQETQYF. The CDR3 nucleotides read TGTGCCAGCACTCGAACGGAGCAAGAGACCCAGTACTTC. The variable domain in full, with the rest retrieved from reference TRBV2 and TRBJ2-5, is EPEVTQTPSHQVTQMGQEVILRCVPISNHLYFYWYRQILGQKVEFLVSFYNNEISEKSEIFDDQFSVERPDGSNFTLKIRSTKLEDSAMYFCASTRTEQETQYFGPGTRLLVL.

The chain uses TRBV4-1 and TRBJ2-1, with a weak D call TRBD1 (6 bases). The CDR3 length is 16 residues. V gave up 1 base and J gave up 5 bases, with 15 bases separating them. CDR1 and CDR2 from the germline V gene are MGHRA and YSYEKL. The CDR3 sequence: CASSQVGRGPNNEQFF. The CDR3 DNA reads as TGCGCCAGCAGCCAAGTCGGCAGGGGTCCAAACAATGAGCAGTTCTTC.

The chain employs TRBV19 and TRBJ2-7; a possible D gene is TRBD2 (6 bases). CDR1 and CDR2 from the germline V gene are LNHDA and SQIVND (reference sequence). This CDR3 comprises 13 residues. Trimming removed 5 bases at V and 7 bases at J, with 15 bases between. CDR3 sequence reads: CASSARRAGEQYF. In DNA form, the CDR3 reads TGTGCCAGTAGTGCCCGCCGGGCGGGGGAGCAGTACTTC.

CDR3 nucleotide sequence: TGCGCCAGCAGTTCACAGGGTGGCGAGCAGTACTTC. Translating gives CASSSQGGEQYF. This sequence joins TRBV10-1 and TRBJ2-7, with a possible D match to TRBD1 (6 bases). Trimming left V 5 bases short and J 6 bases short, with 11 bases between. The CDR3 is made up of 12 amino acids. Germline CDR1 is WNHNN and CDR2 is SYGVQD (reference sequence).

The chain has TRBV28 and TRBJ2-1; tentative D call: TRBD2 (6 bases). The CDR3 totals 12 residues. V lost 5 bases and J lost 9, with 11 bases in between. CDR1 and CDR2 (germline): MDHEN, SYDVKM. The CDR3, as DNA: TGTGCCAGCAGTATGAGGAGGGGTGAGCAGTTCTTC. Translation gives CASSMRRGEQFF.

The V call is TRBV6-1, the J call TRBJ1-2, with D perhaps matching TRBD1 (6 bases). With 2 bases removed from V and 4 bases from J, the gap between germline ends came to 20 bases. CDR3 length: 17 residues. Germline CDR1 and CDR2: MNHNS and SASEGT. CDR3 sequence: CASSEYGMGARIYGYTF. The CDR3 DNA reads as TGTGCCAGCAGTGAATACGGGATGGGGGCTCGAATCTATGGCTACACCTTC.

This chain joins TRBV5-5 and TRBJ2-7; D is unresolved. V lost 0 bases to trimming and J lost 2 bases, with 9 bases between them. The CDR3 length is 14 residues. Germline CDR1 and CDR2: SGHKS and YYEKEE (reference sequence). The CDR3 DNA sequence: TGTGCCAGCAGCTTGGGAGTTAATGCCTACGAGCAGTACTTC. This encodes CASSLGVNAYEQYF.

The chain joins TRBV7-6 to TRBJ2-5; 7 positions agree with TRBD2. The CDR3 loop spans 14 amino acids. Losses at the gene ends were 4 bases for V and 5 bases for J; bases not matched to a gene: 7. Looked up from germline, CDR1 is SGHVS and CDR2 is FNYEAQ. CDR3 region: CASSWRGTAETQYF. The CDR3 DNA sequence: TGTGCCAGCAGCTGGCGGGGGACGGCGGAGACCCAGTACTTC. Full variable domain (rest looked up from reference TRBV7-6 and TRBJ2-5): GAGVSQSPRYKVTKRGQDVALRCDPISGHVSLYWYRQALGQGPEFLTYFNYEAQQDKSGLPNDRFSAERPEGSISTLTIQRTEQRDSAMYRCASSWRGTAETQYFGPGTRLLVL.

The genes are TRBV19 and TRBJ2-1, with D maybe TRBD2 (5 bases). Trimming left V 7 bases short and J 8 bases short, with 15 bases between. There are 13 residues in the CDR3. CDR1 and CDR2 from the germline V gene are LNHDA and SQIVND (reference sequence). CDR3 DNA: TGTGCCAGTAACGAGGGATTAGGCTATGAGCAGTTCTTC. Translating gives CASNEGLGYEQFF.

This chain uses TRBV5-1 with TRBJ2-7, with 10 nucleotides matching TRBD1. This CDR3 spans 16 amino acids. Germline loops: CDR1 SGHRS, CDR2 YFSETQ. Losses at the gene ends were 1 base for V and 7 bases for J; bases not matched to a gene: 11. The CDR3 DNA follows: TGCGCCAGCAGCTTGCTCGACAGGGGGCCCTGGGGTGAGCAGTACTTC. Protein sequence: CASSLLDRGPWGEQYF.

The CDR3 DNA follows: TGTGCCATCAGGAGAGGCTACTCCGGGACAGGAACTAATTCACCCCTCCACTTT. Translated: CAIRRGYSGTGTNSPLHF. The gene calls are TRBV10-3 and TRBJ1-6, with TRBD1 matching 8 bases. V lost 6 bases to trimming and J lost 6 bases; unmatched junction nucleotides: 16. Looked up from germline, CDR1 is ENHRY and CDR2 is SYGVKD. The CDR3 is 18 amino acids.

This chain uses TRBV6-1 with TRBJ2-1, with 10 positions matching TRBD2. The germline V gene has CDR1 MNHNS and CDR2 SASEGT. With V trimmed by 4 bases and J by 6 bases, 12 bases remained unmatched. The CDR3 is made up of 17 amino acids. The chain's CDR3 is CASSVLGASGSSNEQFF. The CDR3 DNA sequence: TGTGCCAGCAGTGTCCTTGGGGCTAGCGGGAGTAGCAATGAGCAGTTCTTC.

CDR3 in DNA: TGTGCCAGCAGCCAAGTGGGGGGACGGCACGAGCAGTACTTC. Amino acid sequence: CASSQVGGRHEQYF. The chain couples TRBV14 to TRBJ2-7, with D possibly TRBD2 on 6 matching bases. CDR3 length: 14 amino acids. V was pared by 1 base and J by 5 bases, with 12 bases between. Germline-derived CDR1 and CDR2 are SGHDN and FVKESK.

The chain employs TRBV4-1 and TRBJ1-1; tentative D call: TRBD1 (6 bases). The CDR3 totals 16 residues. The V end was cut by 3 bases, the J end by 1 base, with 15 bases between. Germline V gene data show CDR1 as MGHRA and CDR2 as YSYEKL. The CDR3 region is CASSQAGVLKNTEAFF. The CDR3 DNA reads TGCGCCAGCAGCCAGGCAGGGGTGCTCAAGAACACTGAAGCTTTCTTT.

This chain uses TRBV11-1 with TRBJ1-1; D gene ambiguous. The CDR3 has 13 residues. Germline values: CDR1 SGHAT, CDR2 FQDESV (reference sequence). V lost 2 bases and J lost 0, with 4 bases in between. This CDR3 is CASSLQMNTEAFF. DNA of the CDR3: TGTGCCAGCAGCTTACAAATGAACACTGAAGCTTTCTTT.

This chain uses TRBV13 with TRBJ2-3, with TRBD1 matching over 7 bases. Germline CDR1 is PRHDT and CDR2 is FYEKMQ (reference sequence). J was trimmed by 4 bases and V by 4 bases; bases with no gene match: 8. This CDR3 is 15 amino acids long. The CDR3 region has the DNA TGTGCCAGCAGCTCACAGGGGTTTAAGGCAGATACGCAGTATTTT. Protein: CASSSQGFKADTQYF.

A single count supports this clone. The chain joins TRBV18 to TRBJ1-3; D possibly corresponds to TRBD1 (6 bases). Per germline, CDR1 KGHSH and CDR2 LQKENI. The CDR3 is made up of 15 amino acids. With 3 bases removed from V and 1 base from J, the gap between germline ends came to 10 bases. The chain's CDR3 is CASSPPGQSGNTIYF. CDR3 nucleotides: TGTGCCAGCTCACCTCCCGGACAGTCTGGAAACACCATATATTTT. The full variable domain, its missing parts supplied by reference TRBV18 and TRBJ1-3, is NAGVMQNPRHLVRRRGQEARLRCSPMKGHSHVYWYRQLPEEGLKFMVYLQKENIIDESGMPKERFSAEFPKEGPSILRIQQVVRGDSAAYFCASSPPGQSGNTIYFGEGSWLTVV.

The chain has TRBV14 and TRBJ1-2; D remains ambiguous. V lost 0 bases and J lost 4, with 15 bases in between. Germline values: CDR1 SGHDN, CDR2 FVKESK. The CDR3 sequence is 16 residues long. CDR3: CASSQDQNSATYGYTF. The CDR3 DNA is TGTGCCAGCAGCCAAGATCAGAACTCAGCGACCTATGGCTACACCTTC.

The chain recombines TRBV27 with TRBJ2-1, with 7 bases aligning to TRBD2. The CDR3 length is 15 residues. V was pared by 2 bases and J by 3 bases, with 4 bases of the junction left unmatched. Germline assignment: CDR1 MNHEY and CDR2 SMNVEV (reference sequence). The CDR3 region is CASSLGGLNYNEQFF. The DNA for the CDR3 is TGTGCCAGCAGTTTAGGGGGACTAAACTACAATGAGCAGTTCTTC.

The rearrangement links TRBV6-1 to TRBJ2-7; possible D gene TRBD2, 5 bases. Trimming removed 5 bases from V and 3 bases from J, with 17 bases in between. CDR1 is MNHNS and CDR2 is SASEGT in the germline V gene. The CDR3 is 15 residues long. CDR3 residues: CASSKSGEIGYEQYF. In nucleotides, the CDR3 is TGTGCCAGCAGTAAAAGTGGGGAGATAGGCTACGAGCAGTACTTC.

This chain uses TRBV12-5 with TRBJ2-5, with a possible D match to TRBD1 (5 bases). The V end was cut by 1 base, the J end by 4 bases, with 10 bases between. The CDR3 sequence is 14 residues long. CDR1 is LGHNT and CDR2 is FRNRAP in the germline V gene. The DNA for the CDR3 is TGTGCTAGTGGTTTGGGACAGTTCGGAGAGACCCAGTACTTC. Its translation is CASGLGQFGETQYF.